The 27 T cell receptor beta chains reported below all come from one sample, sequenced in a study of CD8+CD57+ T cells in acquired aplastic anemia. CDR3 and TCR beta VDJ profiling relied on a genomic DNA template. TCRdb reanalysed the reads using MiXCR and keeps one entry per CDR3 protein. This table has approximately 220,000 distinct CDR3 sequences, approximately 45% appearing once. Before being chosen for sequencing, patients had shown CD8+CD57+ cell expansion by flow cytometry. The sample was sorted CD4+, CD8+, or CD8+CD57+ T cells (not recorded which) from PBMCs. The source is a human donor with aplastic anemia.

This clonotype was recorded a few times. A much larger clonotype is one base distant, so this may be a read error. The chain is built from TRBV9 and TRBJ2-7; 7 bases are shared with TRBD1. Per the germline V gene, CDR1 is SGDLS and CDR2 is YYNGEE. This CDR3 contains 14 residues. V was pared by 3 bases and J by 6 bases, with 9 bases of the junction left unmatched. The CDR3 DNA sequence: TGTGCCAGCAGCGGAAGTGAGGGGGCGTGCGAGCAGTACTTC. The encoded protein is CASSGSEGACEQYF. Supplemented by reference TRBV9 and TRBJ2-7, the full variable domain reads DSGVTQTPKHLITATGQRVTLRCSPRSGDLSVYWYQQSLDQGLQFLIQYYNGEERAKGNILERFSAQQFPDLHSELNLSSLELGDSALYFCASSGSEGACEQYFGPGTRLTVT.

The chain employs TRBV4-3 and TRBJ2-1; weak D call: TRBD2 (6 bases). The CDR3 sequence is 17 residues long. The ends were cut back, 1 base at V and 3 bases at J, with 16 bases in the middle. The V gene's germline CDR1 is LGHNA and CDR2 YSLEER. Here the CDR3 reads CASSQVSWGESYNEQFF. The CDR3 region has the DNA TGCGCCAGCAGCCAAGTAAGTTGGGGGGAAAGCTACAATGAGCAGTTCTTC.

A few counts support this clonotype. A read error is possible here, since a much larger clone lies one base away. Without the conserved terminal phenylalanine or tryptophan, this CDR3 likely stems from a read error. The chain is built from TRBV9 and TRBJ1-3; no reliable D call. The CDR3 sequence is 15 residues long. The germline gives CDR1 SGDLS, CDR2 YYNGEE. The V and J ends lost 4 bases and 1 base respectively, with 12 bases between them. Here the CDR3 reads CASSSQDYSGNTIYS. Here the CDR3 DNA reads TGTGCCAGCAGCTCCCAAGACTATTCTGGAAACACCATATATTCT.

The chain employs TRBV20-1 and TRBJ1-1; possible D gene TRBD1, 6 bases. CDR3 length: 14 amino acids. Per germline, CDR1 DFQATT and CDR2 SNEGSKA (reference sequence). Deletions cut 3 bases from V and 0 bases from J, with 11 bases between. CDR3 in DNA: TGCAGTGCTAGGACGACAGGAGTGAACACTGAAGCTTTCTTT. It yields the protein CSARTTGVNTEAFF.

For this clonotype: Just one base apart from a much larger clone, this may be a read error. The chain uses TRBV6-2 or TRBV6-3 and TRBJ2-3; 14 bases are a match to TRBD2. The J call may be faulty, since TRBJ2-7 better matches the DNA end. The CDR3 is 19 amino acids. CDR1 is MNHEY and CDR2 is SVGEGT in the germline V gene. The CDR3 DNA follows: TGTGCCAGCAGCCTCGGGACTAGCGGGAGTTGGCCCTCTGGCAATGAGCAGTACTTC. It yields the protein CASSLGTSGSWPSGNEQYF.

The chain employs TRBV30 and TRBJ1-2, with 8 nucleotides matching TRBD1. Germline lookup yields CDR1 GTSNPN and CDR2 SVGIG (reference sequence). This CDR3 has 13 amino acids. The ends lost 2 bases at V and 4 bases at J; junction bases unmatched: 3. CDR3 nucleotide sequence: TGTGCCTGGAGTACAGGGGGTGTCTATGGCTACACCTTC. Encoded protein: CAWSTGGVYGYTF.

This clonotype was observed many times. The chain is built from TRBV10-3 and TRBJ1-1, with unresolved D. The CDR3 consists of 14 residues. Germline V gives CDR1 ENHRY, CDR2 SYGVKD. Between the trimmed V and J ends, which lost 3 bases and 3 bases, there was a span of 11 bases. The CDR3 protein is CAISESEGYTEAFF. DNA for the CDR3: TGTGCCATCAGTGAAAGTGAAGGGTACACTGAAGCTTTCTTT.

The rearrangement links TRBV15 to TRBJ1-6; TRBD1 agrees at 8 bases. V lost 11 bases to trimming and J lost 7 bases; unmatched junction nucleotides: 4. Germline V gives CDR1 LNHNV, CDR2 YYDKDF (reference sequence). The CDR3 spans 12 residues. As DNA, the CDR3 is TGTGCCCCCGGGACAGGCAATTCACCCCTCCACTTT. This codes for CAPGTGNSPLHF.

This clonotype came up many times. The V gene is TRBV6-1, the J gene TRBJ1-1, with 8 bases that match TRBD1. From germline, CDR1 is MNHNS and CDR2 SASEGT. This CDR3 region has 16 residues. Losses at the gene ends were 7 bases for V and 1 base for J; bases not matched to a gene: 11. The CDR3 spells CASTFDHGQGNTEAFF. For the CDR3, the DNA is TGTGCCAGCACGTTCGATCACGGACAGGGGAACACTGAAGCTTTCTTT.

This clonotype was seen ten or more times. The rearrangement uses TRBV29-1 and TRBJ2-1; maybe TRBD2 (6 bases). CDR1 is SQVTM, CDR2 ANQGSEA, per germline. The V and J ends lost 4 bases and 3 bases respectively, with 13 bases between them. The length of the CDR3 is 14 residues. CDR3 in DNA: TGCAGCGTTGGAAGCGGGCCAAACTACAATGAGCAGTTCTTC. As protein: CSVGSGPNYNEQFF.

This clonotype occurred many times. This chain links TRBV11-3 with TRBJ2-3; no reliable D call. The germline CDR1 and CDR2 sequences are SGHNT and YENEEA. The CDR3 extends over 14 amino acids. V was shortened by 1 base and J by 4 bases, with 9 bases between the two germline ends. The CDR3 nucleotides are TGTGCCAGCAGCTTAGGGTTAGAGTCAGATACGCAGTATTTT. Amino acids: CASSLGLESDTQYF.

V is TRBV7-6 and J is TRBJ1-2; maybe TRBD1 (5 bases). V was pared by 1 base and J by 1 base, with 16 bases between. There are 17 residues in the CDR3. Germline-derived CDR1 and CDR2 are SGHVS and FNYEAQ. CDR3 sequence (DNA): TGTGCCAGCAGCTTAGAGGAAGCGGGGGACTTTAACTATGGCTACACCTTC. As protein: CASSLEEAGDFNYGYTF.

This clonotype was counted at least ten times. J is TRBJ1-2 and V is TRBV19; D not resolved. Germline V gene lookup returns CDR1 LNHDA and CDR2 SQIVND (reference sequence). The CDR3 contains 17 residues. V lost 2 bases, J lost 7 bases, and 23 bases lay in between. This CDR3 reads CASSILGRGTARSGYTF. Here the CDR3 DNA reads TGTGCCAGTAGTATATTAGGGAGAGGAACCGCCCGTTCTGGCTACACCTTC.

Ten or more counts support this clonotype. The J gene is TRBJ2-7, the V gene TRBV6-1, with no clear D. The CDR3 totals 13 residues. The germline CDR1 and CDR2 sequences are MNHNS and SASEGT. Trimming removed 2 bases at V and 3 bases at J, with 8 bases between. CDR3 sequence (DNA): TGTGCCAGCAGTGAATTGACCCTCTACGAGCAGTACTTC. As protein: CASSELTLYEQYF.

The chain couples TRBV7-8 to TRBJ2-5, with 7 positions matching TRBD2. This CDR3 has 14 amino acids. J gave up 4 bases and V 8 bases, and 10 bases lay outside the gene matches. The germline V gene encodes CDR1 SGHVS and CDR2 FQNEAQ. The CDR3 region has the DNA TGTGCCAGCTCACCGGCGGGAGATCGAGAGACCCAGTACTTC. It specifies CASSPAGDRETQYF.

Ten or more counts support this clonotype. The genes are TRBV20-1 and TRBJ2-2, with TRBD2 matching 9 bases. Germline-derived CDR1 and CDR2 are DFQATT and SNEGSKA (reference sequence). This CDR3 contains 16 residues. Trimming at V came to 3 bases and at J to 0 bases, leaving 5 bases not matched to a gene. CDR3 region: CSASLASGTNTGELFF. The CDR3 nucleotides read TGCAGTGCTAGTTTGGCTAGCGGGACGAACACCGGGGAGCTGTTTTTT.

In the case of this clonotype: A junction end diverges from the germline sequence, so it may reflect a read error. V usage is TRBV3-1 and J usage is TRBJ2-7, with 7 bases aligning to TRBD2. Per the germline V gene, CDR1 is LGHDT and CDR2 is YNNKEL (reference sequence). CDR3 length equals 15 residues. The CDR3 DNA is TGTGCCAGCAGCCAAGCTGGGCTAGCGGTCTACGTGCAGTACTTC. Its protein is CASSQAGLAVYVQYF.

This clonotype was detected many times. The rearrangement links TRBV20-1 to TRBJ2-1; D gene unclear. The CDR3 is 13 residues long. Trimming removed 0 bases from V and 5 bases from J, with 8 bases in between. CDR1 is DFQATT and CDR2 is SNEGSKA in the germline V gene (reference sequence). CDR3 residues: CSARDLYHNEQFF. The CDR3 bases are TGCAGTGCTAGAGATCTCTACCACAATGAGCAGTTCTTC.

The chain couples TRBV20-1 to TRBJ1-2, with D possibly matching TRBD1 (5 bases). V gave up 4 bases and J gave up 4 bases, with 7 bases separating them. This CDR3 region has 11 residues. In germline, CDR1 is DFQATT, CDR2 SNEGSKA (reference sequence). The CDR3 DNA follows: TGCAGTGCTATGGGACTCTATGGCTACACCTTC. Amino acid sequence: CSAMGLYGYTF.

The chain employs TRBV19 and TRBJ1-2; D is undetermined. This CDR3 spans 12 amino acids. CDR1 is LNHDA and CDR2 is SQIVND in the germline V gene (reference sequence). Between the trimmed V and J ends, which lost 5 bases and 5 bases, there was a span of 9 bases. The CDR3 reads CASSRTEYGYTF. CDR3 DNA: TGTGCCAGTAGTCGAACAGAGTATGGCTACACCTTC.

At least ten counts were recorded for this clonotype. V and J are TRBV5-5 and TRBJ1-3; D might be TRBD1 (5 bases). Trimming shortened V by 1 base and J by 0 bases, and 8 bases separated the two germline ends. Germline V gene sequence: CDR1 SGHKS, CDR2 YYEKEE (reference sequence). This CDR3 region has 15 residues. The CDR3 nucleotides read TGTGCCAGCAGCTTGACAGGTATCTCTGGAAACACCATATATTTT. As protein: CASSLTGISGNTIYF.

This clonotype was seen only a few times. CDR3 bases: TGTGCCTGGGGGACAGGGGGTAACTATGGCTACACCTTC. It specifies CAWGTGGNYGYTF. The chain uses TRBV30 and TRBJ1-2; TRBD1 agrees at 11 bases. Germline V gives CDR1 GTSNPN, CDR2 SVGIG (reference sequence). CDR3 length: 13 residues. The ends lost 5 bases at V and 1 base at J; junction bases unmatched: 0.

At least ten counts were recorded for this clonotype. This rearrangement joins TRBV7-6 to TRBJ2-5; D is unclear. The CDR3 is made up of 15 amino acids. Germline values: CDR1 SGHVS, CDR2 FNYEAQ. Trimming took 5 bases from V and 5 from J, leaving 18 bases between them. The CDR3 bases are TGTGCCAGCAGCCATTCCTGGGCCTTGCCCGAGACCCAGTACTTC. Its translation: CASSHSWALPETQYF. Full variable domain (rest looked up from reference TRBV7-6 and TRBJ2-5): GAGVSQSPRYKVTKRGQDVALRCDPISGHVSLYWYRQALGQGPEFLTYFNYEAQQDKSGLPNDRFSAERPEGSISTLTIQRTEQRDSAMYRCASSHSWALPETQYFGPGTRLLVL.

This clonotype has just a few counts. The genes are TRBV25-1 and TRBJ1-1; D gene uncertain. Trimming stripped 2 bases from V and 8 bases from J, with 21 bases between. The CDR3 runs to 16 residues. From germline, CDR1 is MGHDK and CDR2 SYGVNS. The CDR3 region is CASSEVSPPRAPEAFF. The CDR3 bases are TGTGCCAGCAGTGAAGTATCCCCTCCAAGGGCCCCCGAAGCTTTCTTT.

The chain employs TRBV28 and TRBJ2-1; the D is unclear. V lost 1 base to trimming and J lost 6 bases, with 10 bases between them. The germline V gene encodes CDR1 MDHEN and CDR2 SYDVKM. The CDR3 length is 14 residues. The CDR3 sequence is CASSLSDALNEQFF. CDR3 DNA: TGTGCCAGCAGTTTATCGGACGCCCTCAATGAGCAGTTCTTC.

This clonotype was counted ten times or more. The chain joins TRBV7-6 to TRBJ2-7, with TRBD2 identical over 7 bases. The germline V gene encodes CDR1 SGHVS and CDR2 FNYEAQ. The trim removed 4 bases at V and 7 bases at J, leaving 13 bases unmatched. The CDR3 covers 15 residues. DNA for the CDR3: TGTGCCAGCAGCTCCCCCGGGACTAACTTTAGAGAGCAGTACTTC. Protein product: CASSSPGTNFREQYF. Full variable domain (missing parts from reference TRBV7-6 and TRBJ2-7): GAGVSQSPRYKVTKRGQDVALRCDPISGHVSLYWYRQALGQGPEFLTYFNYEAQQDKSGLPNDRFSAERPEGSISTLTIQRTEQRDSAMYRCASSSPGTNFREQYFGPGTRLTVT.

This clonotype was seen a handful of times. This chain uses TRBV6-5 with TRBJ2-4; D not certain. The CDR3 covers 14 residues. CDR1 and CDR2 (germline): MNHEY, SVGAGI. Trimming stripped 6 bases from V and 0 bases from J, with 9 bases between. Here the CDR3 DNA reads TGTGCCAGCAGGAGTAACTTAGCCAAAAACATTCAGTACTTC. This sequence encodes CASRSNLAKNIQYF.